These 5 T cell receptor beta chains originate from one sample sequenced in a study of T cell responses to AZD1222 COVID-19 vaccine. Measured with immunoSEQ multiplex PCR; TCRdb has only the in-frame clones, and not every one. The sample holds 130,000 or so clones, 90% to 95% seen once. The sequencing here drew on peripheral blood, taken on day 0 of AZD1222 vaccination. Every receptor here comes from an adult in good health.

J is TRBJ2-7 and V is TRBV30, with 7 bases identical to TRBD2. This CDR3 is built from 12 residues. Germline trimming cut 3 bases from V and 9 bases from J; bases unmatched to any gene: 8. CDR1 is GTSNPN, CDR2 SVGIG, per germline (reference sequence). The CDR3 DNA is TGTGCCTGGAGGAGGACTAGTTCGGTGCAGTACTTC. It translates to CAWRRTSSVQYF.

The chain employs TRBV9 and TRBJ1-2, with a tentative D call TRBD1 (6 bases). CDR1 and CDR2 from the germline V gene are SGDLS and YYNGEE. CDR3 length: 15 amino acids. Trimming stripped 3 bases from V and 6 bases from J, with 18 bases between. Written as DNA, the CDR3 is TGTGCCAGCAGCGGACTACAGGGAAGGGTCGATGGCTACACCTTC. Its protein is CASSGLQGRVDGYTF. Full variable domain (missing parts from reference TRBV9 and TRBJ1-2): DSGVTQTPKHLITATGQRVTLRCSPRSGDLSVYWYQQSLDQGLQFLIQYYNGEERAKGNILERFSAQQFPDLHSELNLSSLELGDSALYFCASSGLQGRVDGYTFGSGTRLTVV.

The J gene is TRBJ1-1, the V gene TRBV3-1 (or the pseudogene TRBV3-2), with D possibly TRBD1 on 5 matching bases. This CDR3 is built from 17 residues. Deletions cut 1 base from V and 2 bases from J, with 17 bases between. From germline, CDR1 is LGHDT and CDR2 YNNKEL (reference sequence). CDR3 amino acids: CASSQGRGGTLNTEAFF. The CDR3 DNA sequence: TGTGCCAGCAGCCAAGGTCGGGGGGGGACCCTTAACACTGAAGCTTTCTTT.

The chain links TRBV29-1 to TRBJ2-2; TRBD1 agrees at 7 bases. With V trimmed by 3 bases and J by 6 bases, 10 bases remained unmatched. The CDR3 has 15 amino acids. Germline CDR1 and CDR2: SQVTM and ANQGSEA. The CDR3 sequence is CSVERDSSHPGELFF. The DNA for the CDR3 is TGCAGCGTTGAGAGGGACAGTTCCCACCCCGGGGAGCTGTTTTTT.

The chain links TRBV27 to TRBJ1-6, with 9 nucleotides matching TRBD1. CDR1 MNHEY and CDR2 SMNVEV come from the germline V gene (reference sequence). The CDR3 extends over 17 amino acids. V lost 6 bases, J lost 6 bases, and 12 bases stayed unmatched. The CDR3 DNA reads as TGTGCCAGCAGCTCGACCGGGACAGGGTGGTTTAATTCACCCCTCCACTTT. It yields the protein CASSSTGTGWFNSPLHF.